This T cell receptor beta chain was sequenced for a study of low-dose radiotherapy and immunotherapy resistance in tumors. About the research overall: Radiation delivery to Cohort 1 consisted of 0.5 Gy per fraction every 2 weeks, summing to 6.5 Gy. Intravenous ipilimumab 1 mg/kg every six weeks was given with nivolumab 240 mg every two weeks.

TRAV- and TRBV-specific primers primed first-strand cDNA, covering alpha and beta chains. TCRs were amplified for around 21 PCR cycles with a constant-region primer and V-primer adapter. The authors amplified isolated mRNA by in vitro transcription. Using its own MiXCR run on the reads, TCRdb lists one record per CDR3 protein. Here the sample spans under 110,000 distinct CDR3 sequences, around 21% being singletons. V gave up 6 bases and J gave up 4 bases, with 15 bases separating them. From germline, CDR1 is MNHNS and CDR2 SASEGT. The CDR3 runs 14 residues. Stated time point: after trial treatment. Stated treatment: LDRT plus nivolumab, ipilimumab, low-dose cyclophosphamide and aspirin (RACIN trial). This clonotype was counted many times.

The sequencing used PBMCs, collected after low-dose radiotherapy plus immunotherapy. V gene TRBV6-1 combines with J gene TRBJ2-5; maybe TRBD2 (6 bases). This TCR was recovered from a male donor with prostate cancer. The CDR3 nucleotides read TGTGCCAGCAGCCCCCTAGCGTCCACAGAGACCCAGTACTTC. Translation: CASSPLASTETQYF.